The next 32 T cell receptor beta chains were all read from a single sample in a study of CD8+ T cells in alopecia areata. Separation of pooled cutaneous lymph node cells was by sorting with CD4, CD8alpha, NKG2D, NKG2ACE and other markers. Following RNA extraction, reverse transcription yielded cDNA that acted as the sequencing template. Here immunoSEQ multiplex PCR was the method, and the copy in TCRdb shows in-frame clones only, minus some. The repertoire shows 250,000 or so clones, none seen only once; the top ten take 0.9% to 1.5%. Sequencing input: CD4+ T cells sorted from a lymph node. The source is a C3H/HeJ mouse with alopecia areata. For this mouse line, the MHC haplotype is H2-k.

Details on this clone: These gene names are mouse names. Here the CDR3 reads CASSQGHRDRGTNSDYTF. The sequenced CDR3 bases are TGTGCCAGCAGCCAAGGCCATCGGGACAGGGGAACAAACTCC. The rearrangement links TRBV5 to TRBJ1-2, with TRBD1 matching 10 bases. The read is 4 residues too short to cover the CDR3 end, so that end is filled in from the germline J gene. J lost 0 bases, V lost 1 base, and 8 bases had no gene match. The CDR3 contains 18 residues. The germline gives CDR1 LGHNA, CDR2 YNLKQL (reference sequence).

A note on this clone: Gene names follow the mouse nomenclature. The read ends 4 residues early relative to the CDR3; the germline J gene fills the gap. The chain carries TRBV17 and TRBJ2-2; possibly TRBD1 for D (5 bases). The CDR3 is made up of 14 amino acids. Germline CDR1 and CDR2: MNHDT and YYDKIL. V gave up 6 bases and J gave up 4 bases, with 12 bases separating them. CDR3 loop: CASRRREGTGQLYF. The sequenced part of the CDR3 DNA is TGTGCTAGCAGGCGCAGGGAAGGCACCGGG.

Remarks on this clone: These gene names are mouse names. The read ends 4 residues shy of where the CDR3 ends; the end is completed using the germline J gene. Within the sample, other DNA sequences also encode this same CDR3. The chain combines TRBV17 with TRBJ1-1; 9 nucleotides line up with TRBD1. CDR3 length: 13 residues. The trim removed 3 bases at V and 4 bases at J, leaving 0 bases unmatched. Looked up from germline, CDR1 is MNHDT and CDR2 is YYDKIL. Partial CDR3 DNA: TGTGCTAGCAGTAGGGGACAGGGCACA. Its translation: CASSRGQGT. The entire CDR3 reads CASSRGQGTEVFF.

In this sample, this clone turned up many times. The germline and genes are mouse ones. The CDR3 goes on 3 residues after the read ends, and that part is filled in from the germline J gene. The same CDR3 can be traced to other DNA sequences in this sample. The chain couples TRBV13-3 to TRBJ1-6; a weak D match, TRBD1 (5 bases). TRBJ1-6 belongs to the ORF category, with a function that is uncertain. The length of the CDR3 is 13 residues. Germline V gives CDR1 NNHDY, CDR2 SYVADS. Trimming shortened V by 3 bases and J by 4 bases, and 5 bases separated the two germline ends. The covered CDR3 bases are TGTGCCAGCAGTGGACAGTATAATTCGCCC. Translating gives CASSGQYNSP. From start to end, the CDR3 is CASSGQYNSPLYF.

This clone was counted only a few times. Mouse gene names apply. The read terminates 4 residues ahead of where the CDR3 ends, so the germline J gene completes it. This chain connects TRBV12-1 to TRBJ1-2; TRBD1 agrees at 7 bases. Germline V gene sequence: CDR1 SGHSN, CDR2 HYEKVE. Germline trimming cut 3 bases from V and 2 bases from J; bases unmatched to any gene: 5. The CDR3 totals 14 residues. Incomplete CDR3 DNA: TGTGCCAGCTCTTACGGGACAGCTAACTCC. Its protein is CASSYGTANS. The full CDR3 sequence reads CASSYGTANSDYTF. The complete variable domain, with remaining parts taken from reference TRBV12-1 and TRBJ1-2, reads DSGVVQSPRHIIKEKGGRSVLTCIPISGHSNVVWYQQTLGKELKFLIQHYEKVERDKGFLPSRFSVQQFDDYHSEMNMSALELEDSAMYFCASSYGTANSDYTFGSGTRLLVI.

With respect to this clone: Gene names denote mouse genes. Read data end 4 residues before the CDR3 end; the end is taken from the germline J gene. This chain connects TRBV3 to TRBJ2-5, with 7 bases matching TRBD2. V lost 1 base to trimming and J lost 0 bases; unmatched junction nucleotides: 4. Germline loops: CDR1 SNHLY, CDR2 FYNGKV (reference sequence). The CDR3 consists of 16 residues. The part of the CDR3 DNA that was read is TGTGCCAGCAGCTTAGTAGGTGGGGGGAACCAAGAC. Protein product: CASSLVGGGNQD. The entire CDR3 sequence reads CASSLVGGGNQDTQYF.

This clone was counted a few times. Here the gene names and germline are mouse. The read ends 3 residues shy of where the CDR3 ends; the end is completed using the germline J gene. This chain connects TRBV13-1 to TRBJ1-6; no reliable D call. TRBJ1-6 is annotated as an ORF whose role is uncertain. Germline V gives CDR1 NSHNY, CDR2 SYGAGN. Trimming shortened V by 4 bases and J by 5 bases, and 7 bases separated the two germline ends. The CDR3 has 13 residues. CDR3 DNA (partial): TGTGCCAGCAGTCCCAAAAATAATTCGCCC. Amino acid sequence: CASSPKNNSP. The full CDR3 sequence reads CASSPKNNSPLYF.

This clone was recorded a few times. All gene names here are mouse names. The read terminates 4 residues before the CDR3 end, so the remaining end is supplied by the germline J gene. V usage is TRBV5 and J usage is TRBJ1-1, with 10 bases lining up with TRBD1. This CDR3 spans 16 amino acids. Germline CDR1 reads LGHNA; CDR2 reads YNLKQL (reference sequence). J was trimmed by 0 bases and V by 1 base; bases with no gene match: 2. CDR3 sequence reads: CASSQGTGGANTEVFF. The DNA read from the CDR3 is TGTGCCAGCAGCCAAGGGACAGGGGGAGCAAACACA.

Details on this clone: Mouse germline and gene names are used. This chain's CDR3 is CASSDAPGLSNSDYTF. The DNA read from the CDR3 is TGTGCCAGCAGTGATGCGCCGGGACTCTCAAACTCC. This chain links TRBV13-3 with TRBJ1-2, with D possibly TRBD1 on 5 matching bases. The read ends 4 residues early relative to the CDR3; the germline J gene fills the gap. V gave up 0 bases and J gave up 0 bases, with 12 bases separating them. From germline, CDR1 is NNHDY and CDR2 SYVADS. The CDR3 consists of 16 residues.

This clone was recorded a few times. The genes and germline here are from mouse. From the germline J gene comes the end of the CDR3, since the read stops 4 residues before it. The sample has other DNA sequences that encode this CDR3 too. The genes are TRBV19 and TRBJ2-5; TRBD1 is a possible D gene (6 bases). CDR1 is FNHDT, CDR2 SITEND, per germline (reference sequence). V was pared by 2 bases and J by 0 bases, with 7 bases between. The CDR3 contains 14 residues. CDR3 DNA (partial): TGTGCCAGCAGTATCCAGGGGAACCAAGAC. Translating gives CASSIQGNQD. The whole CDR3 reads CASSIQGNQDTQYF.

This clone was observed at least ten times. The genes are named according to mouse. The read finishes 4 residues shy of the CDR3 end, and the germline J gene is used to complete it. This specimen includes other DNA sequences encoding the same CDR3. V is TRBV17 and J is TRBJ2-1; D may be TRBD1 (6 bases). V gave up 6 bases and J gave up 1 base, with 7 bases separating them. The CDR3 contains 13 residues. Germline V gives CDR1 MNHDT, CDR2 YYDKIL. The CDR3 region is CASRGQNYAEQFF. CDR3 DNA (partial): TGTGCTAGCAGGGGACAAAACTATGCT. Full variable domain (rest looked up from reference TRBV17 and TRBJ2-1): DTTVKQNPRYKLARVGKPVNLICSQTMNHDTMYWYQKKPNQAPKLLLFYYDKILNREADTFEKFQSSRPNNSFCSLYIGSAGLEYSAMYLCASRGQNYAEQFFGPGTRLTVL.

This clone was recorded a few times. Gene names are the mouse ones. The DNA read from the CDR3 is TGTGCCAGCAGCCAGGGACAGGGAAAAGAC. Amino acid sequence: CASSQGQGKD. The CDR3 in its entirety is CASSQGQGKDTQYF. The chain has TRBV13-1 and TRBJ2-5, with 9 bases matching TRBD1. The DNA ends 4 residues before the CDR3 does, and the rest of the CDR3 is filled in from the germline J gene. The CDR3 has 14 amino acids. Germline V gene data show CDR1 as NSHNY and CDR2 as SYGAGN.

Comment on this clone: Genes here carry mouse names. The CDR3 end is not reached by the read, which stops 4 residues before it; the germline J gene fills it in. J is TRBJ2-3 and V is TRBV13-1, with TRBD2 identical over 10 bases. V lost 5 bases to trimming and J lost 4 bases; unmatched junction nucleotides: 1. Germline V gene data show CDR1 as NSHNY and CDR2 as SYGAGN. The CDR3 runs 13 residues. The CDR3 DNA, read in part, is TGTGCCAGCAGGACTGGGGGGTCAGAA. Translation gives CASRTGGSE. The full CDR3 protein is CASRTGGSETLYF.

This clone was found a few times. Gene names and germline match the mouse. The CDR3 spells CASSGGRTGGAETLYF. The covered CDR3 bases are TGTGCCAGCAGTGGGGGGAGGACTGGGGGTGCAGAA. This chain connects TRBV13-1 to TRBJ2-3; 9 bases agree with TRBD2. Read coverage stops 4 residues before the CDR3 terminus; the germline J gene supplies the remainder. This CDR3 region has 16 residues. The V segment lost 3 bases and the J segment 1 base; nucleotides outside the gene matches: 6. Per germline, CDR1 NSHNY and CDR2 SYGAGN.

A few counts support this clone. Genes and germline are mouse. The CDR3 end lies 4 residues beyond the end of the read and is filled in from the germline J gene. Other DNA sequences of this sample code for an identical CDR3. The chain has TRBV19 and TRBJ2-1, with 7 bases fitting TRBD1. CDR1 is FNHDT and CDR2 is SITEND in the germline V gene (reference sequence). This CDR3 has 14 amino acids. With V trimmed by 2 bases and J by 4 bases, 3 bases remained unmatched. CDR3 DNA (partial): TGTGCCAGCAGTATTCAGGGACAGTATGCT. Its translation: CASSIQGQYA. The CDR3, in full, reads CASSIQGQYAEQFF.

This clone was counted a few times. Gene names follow the mouse nomenclature. Sequencing ends 4 residues short of the CDR3 end; the germline J gene provides the rest. The sample has other DNA sequences that encode this CDR3 too. The V and J genes are TRBV1 and TRBJ2-1, with 11 bases that match TRBD1. Looked up from germline, CDR1 is NSQYPW and CDR2 is LRSPGD (reference sequence). The ends lost 5 bases at V and 1 base at J; junction bases unmatched: 1. The CDR3 sequence is 15 residues long. The sequenced part of the CDR3 DNA is TGCACCTGCAGTCGGGACAGGGGGAACTATGCT. Translation gives CTCSRDRGNYA. The complete CDR3 reads CTCSRDRGNYAEQFF.

This clone was observed a few times. Gene and germline names: mouse. The sequence runs out 4 residues before the end of the CDR3; the remainder is reconstructed from the germline J gene. V gene TRBV12-1 combines with J gene TRBJ1-1; D is possibly TRBD1 (6 bases). This CDR3 has 15 residues. V was cut by 0 bases and J by 0 bases, with 10 bases left in between. The germline V gene encodes CDR1 SGHSN and CDR2 HYEKVE. The CDR3 bases that were read are TGTGCCAGCTCTCTCTCCGGGACATCAAACACA. It codes for CASSLSGTSNT. The full CDR3 sequence reads CASSLSGTSNTEVFF.

This clone occurred a few times. The germline and genes are mouse ones. Coverage ceases 4 residues before the CDR3 finishes, and the germline J gene fills in the end. Other DNA sequences in the same sample also yield this CDR3. This rearrangement joins TRBV1 to TRBJ2-5, with 7 bases lining up with TRBD1. The germline CDR1 and CDR2 sequences are NSQYPW and LRSPGD (reference sequence). This CDR3 is built from 13 residues. Here the CDR3 reads CTCSAAQGDTQYF. The covered CDR3 bases are TGCACCTGCAGTGCAGCACAGGGGGAC.

There are many counts of this clone. Here the gene names and germline are mouse. The DNA ends 4 residues before the CDR3 does, and the rest of the CDR3 is filled in from the germline J gene. This CDR3 is also generated by other DNA sequences in the sample. The rearrangement links TRBV29 to TRBJ2-5; D might be TRBD1 (6 bases). The germline V gene encodes CDR1 MSHET and CDR2 SYDVDS. This CDR3 is built from 13 residues. Trimming shortened V by 5 bases and J by 3 bases, and 9 bases separated the two germline ends. CDR3 bases read: TGTGCTAGCAGTCCGGGACAACAAGAC. It is translated as CASSPGQQD. The whole CDR3 is CASSPGQQDTQYF.

About this clone: The genes are named according to mouse. The read ends 4 residues before the CDR3 terminus; that terminus is restored from the germline J gene. Other nucleotide sequences in the sample specify the same CDR3. The V and J genes are TRBV31 and TRBJ2-1; TRBD2 matches at 9 bases. V lost 0 bases and J lost 1; bases outside the gene matches: 1. This CDR3 is 15 amino acids long. Germline CDR1 is GKSSPN and CDR2 is SITVG. The CDR3 loop reads CAWSLGTGNYAEQFF. The CDR3 bases that were read are TGTGCCTGGAGTCTAGGGACTGGGAACTATGCT.

Details on this clone: A much more abundant neighbour one base away suggests this may be a read error. These gene names are mouse names. The read halts 4 residues ahead of the CDR3 end, with the missing end drawn from the germline J gene. Other DNA sequences of this sample code for an identical CDR3. This chain connects TRBV1 to TRBJ1-2; the D gene is possibly TRBD1 (6 bases). V lost 6 bases to trimming and J lost 1 base, with 9 bases between them. This CDR3 is built from 13 residues. Germline values: CDR1 NSQYPW, CDR2 LRSPGD (reference sequence). The CDR3 protein is CTCSAGQNSDYTF. The DNA read from the CDR3 is TGCACCTGCAGCGCGGGACAAAACTCC.

The table lists this clone with a few counts. The genes are named according to mouse. The read comes to an end 4 residues before the CDR3 does, leaving the germline J gene to fill in the end. Additional DNA sequences in this sample encode the identical CDR3. This sequence joins TRBV13-3 and TRBJ2-1; 10 bases align to TRBD1. Trimming cost V 3 bases and J 4 bases; bases outside gene matches: 1. The CDR3 loop spans 14 amino acids. The germline V gene encodes CDR1 NNHDY and CDR2 SYVADS. The CDR3 sequence is CASSGDRGYAEQFF. The DNA read from the CDR3 is TGTGCCAGCAGTGGGGACAGGGGATATGCT.

In this sample, this clone turned up many times. The gene names here belong to mouse. The CDR3 extends 4 residues past the end of the read, so its final part is completed from the germline J gene. In the same sample, other DNA sequences code for this CDR3. The chain has TRBV13-3 and TRBJ1-2, with TRBD1 identical over 9 bases. Trimming cost V 5 bases and J 2 bases; bases outside gene matches: 1. Per the germline V gene, CDR1 is NNHDY and CDR2 is SYVADS. The CDR3 loop spans 13 amino acids. CDR3 in amino acids: CASRDRGNSDYTF. Partial CDR3 DNA: TGTGCCAGCAGAGACAGGGGGAACTCC.

This clone was detected a few times. Gene names are mouse gene names. The CDR3 extends 4 residues past the end of the read, so its final part is completed from the germline J gene. The same CDR3 also results from other DNA sequences found in this sample. V gene TRBV13-3 combines with J gene TRBJ2-7; 7 positions match TRBD1. CDR3 length: 12 residues. Germline-derived CDR1 and CDR2 are NNHDY and SYVADS. The sequenced CDR3 bases are TGTGCCAGCAGTGGACAGGGTTAT. This sequence encodes CASSGQGY. The whole CDR3 sequence is CASSGQGYEQYF.

Regarding this clone: Gene names follow the mouse nomenclature. CDR3 DNA (partial): TGTGCCAGCAGTATTGGCTGGGGGGGCGGGAATGCAGAA. This codes for CASSIGWGGGNAE. The CDR3 reads in full as CASSIGWGGGNAETLYF. This chain connects TRBV19 to TRBJ2-3; 10 bases line up with TRBD2. The read ends 4 residues before the CDR3 terminus; that terminus is restored from the germline J gene. The CDR3 runs 17 residues. The V gene end was trimmed by 2 bases and the J gene end by 2 bases; junction bases not matched to a gene: 8. Germline CDR1 FNHDT, CDR2 SITEND (reference sequence). Supplemented by reference TRBV19 and TRBJ2-3, the full variable domain reads GGIITQTPKFLIGQEGQKLTLKCQQNFNHDTMYWYRQDSGKGLRLIYYSITENDLQKGDLSEGYDASREKKSSFSLTVTSAQKNEMAVFLCASSIGWGGGNAETLYFGSGTRLTVL.

This clone was detected only a few times. Each gene name is a mouse one. The CDR3 end is not reached by the read, which stops 4 residues before it; the germline J gene fills it in. The chain couples TRBV13-1 to TRBJ2-2, with TRBD2 matching 11 bases. CDR1 and CDR2 (germline): NSHNY, SYGAGN. The trim removed 2 bases at V and 6 bases at J, leaving 3 bases unmatched. This CDR3 spans 15 amino acids. CDR3 residues: CASSEGLGGPGQLYF. The sequenced part of the CDR3 DNA is TGTGCCAGCAGTGAAGGACTGGGGGGACCCGGG.

Comments on this clone: The genes and germline here are from mouse. With the read ending 4 residues before the CDR3 end, the germline J gene is used to fill in that end. This sample also contains other DNA sequences that code for the same CDR3. This chain joins TRBV19 and TRBJ2-5; TRBD2 agrees at 8 bases. From germline, CDR1 is FNHDT and CDR2 SITEND (reference sequence). The CDR3 runs 14 residues. V trimming: 4 bases; J trimming: 2 bases; junction bases outside the gene matches: 3. The CDR3 bases that were read are TGTGCCAGCAGTCCTACTGGGGGCCAAGAC. It translates to CASSPTGGQD. The CDR3, in full, reads CASSPTGGQDTQYF.

This clone was seen only a few times. Gene and germline names: mouse. The read terminates 4 residues before the CDR3 end, so the remaining end is supplied by the germline J gene. J is TRBJ2-7 and V is TRBV19; the match to TRBD1 covers 9 bases. Germline trimming cut 4 bases from V and 0 bases from J; bases unmatched to any gene: 2. Germline loops: CDR1 FNHDT, CDR2 SITEND (reference sequence). CDR3 length: 14 amino acids. CDR3: CASSRDRDSYEQYF. Partial CDR3 DNA: TGTGCCAGCAGTCGGGACAGGGACTCCTAT.

There are a few counts of this clone. Gene names are the mouse ones. From the germline J gene comes the end of the CDR3, since the read stops 4 residues before it. V and J are TRBV13-2 and TRBJ1-2; TRBD1 matches at 8 bases. Trimming removed 5 bases from V and 0 bases from J; junction bases left unmatched: 3. Germline V CDR1 and CDR2: NNHNN, SYGAGS (reference sequence). The CDR3 is 14 residues long. The part of the CDR3 DNA that was read is TGTGCCAGCGGGGGACAGGTTGCAAACTCC. Amino acids: CASGGQVANS. The full CDR3 is CASGGQVANSDYTF.

Remarks on this clone: The gene names here belong to mouse. From the germline J gene comes the end of the CDR3, since the read stops 4 residues before it. The V gene is TRBV13-1, the J gene TRBJ2-2; TRBD1 matches 9 bases. This CDR3 spans 14 amino acids. CDR1 NSHNY and CDR2 SYGAGN come from the germline V gene. Trimming removed 8 bases from V and 4 bases from J; junction bases left unmatched: 6. The chain's CDR3 is CARGDREGTGQLYF. The CDR3 bases that were read are TGTGCCAGAGGGGACAGGGAGGGCACCGGG.

This clone occurred a few times. A much bigger clone sits one base away, suggesting this may be a read error. The listed genes are named as in mouse. Read coverage stops 4 residues before the CDR3 terminus; the germline J gene supplies the remainder. V and J are TRBV19 and TRBJ1-1, with D possibly matching TRBD1 (5 bases). Trimming cost V 4 bases and J 0 bases, with 7 bases left between them. The CDR3 length is 13 residues. CDR1 and CDR2 (germline): FNHDT, SITEND (reference sequence). Partial CDR3 DNA: TGTGCCAGCAGTGGACAATCAAACACA. The encoded protein is CASSGQSNT. The CDR3 as a whole reads CASSGQSNTEVFF.

This clone has only a few counts. The genes and germline here are from mouse. The CDR3 extends 4 residues past the end of the read, so its final part is completed from the germline J gene. The chain carries TRBV19 and TRBJ2-1; TRBD1 agrees at 7 bases. V lost 3 bases to trimming and J lost 3 bases; unmatched junction nucleotides: 3. Looked up from germline, CDR1 is FNHDT and CDR2 is SITEND (reference sequence). The CDR3 contains 14 residues. The CDR3 sequence is CASSRAGGYAEQFF. Partial CDR3 DNA: TGTGCCAGCAGTAGGGCAGGGGGCTATGCT.